This note documents a single TCR beta chain sequence. Profiled with immunoSEQ multiplex PCR; TCRdb holds only in-frame clones, not every one. Of 190,000 or so clones listed, 65% to 80% are singletons. This sample was taken from a study of shared clonotypes between healthy human individuals. Study-level background: The study enrolled a couple of women and a few men aged 18 to 49. The study used three CD4 naive, three CD4 memory, two CD8 naive and one CD8 memory plate per donor.

CD4+ cells yielded CD45RA+ naive and CD45RA-negative memory subsets. The clonotype originates from a man aged 25 to 45 in good health. The sample was memory CD4+ T cells sorted from blood. The subset was: CD45RA-negative fraction.

DNA for the CDR3: TGTGCCTGGAGGGGACAGGGCGGCGACGAGCAGTACTTC. This sequence encodes CAWRGQGGDEQYF. The rearrangement links TRBV30 to TRBJ2-7, with 9 nucleotides matching TRBD1. J lost 5 bases, V lost 3 bases, and 5 bases had no gene match. Germline assignment: CDR1 GTSNPN and CDR2 SVGIG (reference sequence). The CDR3 has 13 residues.